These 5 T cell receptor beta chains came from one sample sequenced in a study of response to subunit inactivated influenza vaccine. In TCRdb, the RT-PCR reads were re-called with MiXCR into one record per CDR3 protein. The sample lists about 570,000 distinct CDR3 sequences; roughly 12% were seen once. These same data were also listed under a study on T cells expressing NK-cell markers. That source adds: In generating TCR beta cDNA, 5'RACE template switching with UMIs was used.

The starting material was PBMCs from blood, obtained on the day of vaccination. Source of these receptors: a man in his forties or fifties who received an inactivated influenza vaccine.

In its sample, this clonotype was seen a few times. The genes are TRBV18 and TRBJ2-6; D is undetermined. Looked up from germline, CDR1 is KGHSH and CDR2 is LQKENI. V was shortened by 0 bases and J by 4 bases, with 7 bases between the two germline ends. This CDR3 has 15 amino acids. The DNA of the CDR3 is TGTGCCAGCTCACCACCCGGCACAGGGGCCAACGTCCTGACTTTC. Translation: CASSPPGTGANVLTF.

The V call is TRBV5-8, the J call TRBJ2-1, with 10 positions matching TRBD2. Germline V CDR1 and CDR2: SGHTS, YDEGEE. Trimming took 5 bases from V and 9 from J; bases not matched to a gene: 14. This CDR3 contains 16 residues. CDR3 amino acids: CASSPRASGSWGEQFF. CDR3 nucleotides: TGTGCCAGCAGTCCTCGGGCTAGCGGGAGTTGGGGTGAGCAGTTCTTC.

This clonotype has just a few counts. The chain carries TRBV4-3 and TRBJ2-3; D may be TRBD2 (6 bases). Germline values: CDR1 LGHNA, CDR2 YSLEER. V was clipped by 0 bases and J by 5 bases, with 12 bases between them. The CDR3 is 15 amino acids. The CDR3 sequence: CASSQDAGQGDTQYF. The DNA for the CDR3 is TGCGCCAGCAGCCAAGATGCGGGGCAGGGAGATACGCAGTATTTT.

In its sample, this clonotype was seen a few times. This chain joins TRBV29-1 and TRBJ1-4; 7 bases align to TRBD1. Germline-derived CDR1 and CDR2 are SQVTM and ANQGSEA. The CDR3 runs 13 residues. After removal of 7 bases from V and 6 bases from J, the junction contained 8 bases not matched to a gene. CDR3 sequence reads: CSAARGLDEKLFF. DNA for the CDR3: TGCAGCGCTGCCAGGGGGTTGGATGAAAAACTGTTTTTT.

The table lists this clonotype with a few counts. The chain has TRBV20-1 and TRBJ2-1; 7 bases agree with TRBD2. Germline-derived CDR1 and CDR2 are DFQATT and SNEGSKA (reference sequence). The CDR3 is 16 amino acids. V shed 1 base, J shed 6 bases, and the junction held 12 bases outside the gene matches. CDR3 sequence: CSARVNGGRVGNEQFF. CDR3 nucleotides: TGCAGTGCTAGAGTCAATGGGGGGAGGGTCGGCAATGAGCAGTTCTTC.